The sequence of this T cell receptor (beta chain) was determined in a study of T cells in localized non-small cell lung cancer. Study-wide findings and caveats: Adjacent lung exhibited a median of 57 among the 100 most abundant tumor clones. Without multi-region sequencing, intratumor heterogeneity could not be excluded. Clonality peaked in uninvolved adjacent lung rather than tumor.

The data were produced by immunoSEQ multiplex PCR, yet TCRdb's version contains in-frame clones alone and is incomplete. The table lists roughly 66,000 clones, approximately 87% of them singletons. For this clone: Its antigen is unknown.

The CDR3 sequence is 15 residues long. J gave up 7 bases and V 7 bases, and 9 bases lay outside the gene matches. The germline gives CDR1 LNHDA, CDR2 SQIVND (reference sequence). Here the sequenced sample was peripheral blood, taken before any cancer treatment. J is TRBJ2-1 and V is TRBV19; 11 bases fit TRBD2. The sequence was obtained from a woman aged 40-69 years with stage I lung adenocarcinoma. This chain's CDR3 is CASNRLAGGGNEQFF. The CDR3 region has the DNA TGTGCCAGTAATCGGCTAGCGGGAGGTGGGAATGAGCAGTTCTTC.